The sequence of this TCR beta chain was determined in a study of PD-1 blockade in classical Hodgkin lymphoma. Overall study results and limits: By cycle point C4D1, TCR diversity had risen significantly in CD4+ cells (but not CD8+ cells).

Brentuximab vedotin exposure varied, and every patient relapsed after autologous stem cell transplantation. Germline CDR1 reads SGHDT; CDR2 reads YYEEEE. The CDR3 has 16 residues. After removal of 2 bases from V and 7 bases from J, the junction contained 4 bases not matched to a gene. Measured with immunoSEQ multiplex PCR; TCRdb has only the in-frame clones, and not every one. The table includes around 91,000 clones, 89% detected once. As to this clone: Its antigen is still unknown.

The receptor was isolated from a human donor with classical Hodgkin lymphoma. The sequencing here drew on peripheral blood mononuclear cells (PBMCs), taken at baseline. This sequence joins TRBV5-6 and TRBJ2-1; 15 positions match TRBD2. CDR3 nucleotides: TGTGCCAGCAGCTTACGGACTAGCGGGAGGGGTAATGAGCAGTTCTTC. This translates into CASSLRTSGRGNEQFF.